These 27 T cell receptor beta chains came from one sample sequenced in a study of Graves' ophthalmopathy and Graves' hyperthyroidism. Amplification from RNA transcripts yielded the TCR beta CDR3 regions. The library came from an HTBI-primed first-round RT-PCR and a second-round multiplex PCR. TCRdb redid the calling of the multiplex PCR reads with MiXCR, one entry per CDR3 protein. The profile shows fewer than 650,000 distinct CDR3 sequences, 22% of them singletons. Sequencing was done on a sample of peripheral blood. These receptors were obtained from a woman aged 18-29 years with stable Graves' hyperthyroidism. Some clones in this sample may be carry-over from other donors' samples.

The count of this clonotype is one. A read error may explain this, as a much larger clone is one base away. The chain employs TRBV6-1 and TRBJ1-5; D may be TRBD1 (6 bases). This CDR3 is built from 13 residues. Germline V CDR1 and CDR2: MNHNS, SASEGT. The CDR3 coding sequence is TGTTCCACCACAGGGCTCAGCAATCAGCCCCAGCATTTT. Translated, it gives CSTTGLSNQPQHF.

This clonotype has a count of ten or more. V gene TRBV25-1 combines with J gene TRBJ1-6; D remains ambiguous. The CDR3 has 13 residues. V was cut by 4 bases and J by 10 bases, with 11 bases left in between. The germline gives CDR1 MGHDK, CDR2 SYGVNS. In DNA, the CDR3 is TGTGCCAGCAGTGGGGGAGCGGGATCACCCCTCCACTTT. Its protein is CASSGGAGSPLHF. The whole variable domain, filled in from reference TRBV25-1 and TRBJ1-6, reads EADIYQTPRYLVIGTGKKITLECSQTMGHDKMYWYQQDPGMELHLIHYSYGVNSTEKGDLSSESTVSRIRTEHFPLTLESARPSHTSQYLCASSGGAGSPLHFGNGTRLTVT.

This clonotype was seen repeatedly, ten times or more. This rearrangement joins TRBV7-2 to TRBJ2-5; D not certain. V gave up 2 bases and J gave up 1 base, with 11 bases separating them. The CDR3 is 15 residues long. Germline CDR1 is SGHTA and CDR2 is FQGNSA. The CDR3 DNA reads as TGTGCCAGCAGCTTAAATGGCCATACCCAAGAGACCCAGTACTTC. Its translation is CASSLNGHTQETQYF.

This clonotype was counted at least ten times. The chain combines TRBV19 with TRBJ2-2; 10 bases agree with TRBD2. Per germline, CDR1 LNHDA and CDR2 SQIVND (reference sequence). The CDR3 contains 15 residues. V was clipped by 7 bases and J by 7 bases; unmatched bases: 9. This CDR3 reads CASKVGLAIYGELFF. CDR3 DNA: TGTGCCAGTAAGGTGGGACTAGCGATATACGGGGAGCTGTTTTTT.

This chain joins TRBV4-1 and TRBJ2-5; 7 bases match TRBD1. The CDR3 totals 15 residues. The germline CDR1 and CDR2 sequences are MGHRA and YSYEKL. V trimming: 5 bases; J trimming: 1 base; junction bases outside the gene matches: 7. The CDR3 nucleotides read TGCGCCAGCAGCTTGGGACAGAATCTCCAAGAGACCCAGTACTTC. Protein sequence: CASSLGQNLQETQYF.

The genes are TRBV20-1 and TRBJ1-2; TRBD1 might be the D (6 bases). Trimming took 6 bases from V and 5 from J, leaving 13 bases between them. CDR1 and CDR2 (germline): DFQATT, SNEGSKA (reference sequence). This CDR3 region has 12 residues. The CDR3 sequence: CSAIDRLYGYTF. CDR3 sequence (DNA): TGCAGTGCCATCGACAGGTTATATGGCTACACCTTC.

V is TRBV28 and J is TRBJ2-7; 9 nucleotides agree with TRBD2. Germline V gives CDR1 MDHEN, CDR2 SYDVKM. This CDR3 region has 14 residues. Trimming cost V 2 bases and J 5 bases; bases outside gene matches: 4. The CDR3, as DNA: TGTGCCAGCAGTTTAAGGGGACTAGCCCACGAGCAGTACTTC. The encoded protein is CASSLRGLAHEQYF.

This clonotype was seen a handful of times. The chain combines TRBV6-2 or TRBV6-3 with TRBJ2-2, with 10 bases that match TRBD2. J was trimmed by 6 bases and V by 3 bases; bases with no gene match: 13. Germline V lookup: CDR1 MNHEY, CDR2 SVGEGT. The CDR3 loop spans 18 amino acids. This CDR3 reads CASSYSLAGEFLAGELFF. The CDR3 nucleotides read TGTGCCAGCAGTTATAGCCTAGCGGGAGAATTTTTAGCCGGGGAGCTGTTTTTT.

This chain connects TRBV11-1 to TRBJ2-5; TRBD1 is a possible D gene (5 bases). The V gene's germline CDR1 is SGHAT and CDR2 FQDESV (reference sequence). The CDR3 contains 14 residues. V lost 3 bases to trimming and J lost 1 base, with 9 bases between them. CDR3 coding DNA: TGTGCCAGCAGCTTGAGCAGGGTCCAAGAGACCCAGTACTTC. Amino acid sequence: CASSLSRVQETQYF.

The chain couples TRBV6-5 to TRBJ1-1; D is unclear. The CDR3 extends over 13 amino acids. Germline-derived CDR1 and CDR2 are MNHEY and SVGAGI. Trimming cost V 1 base and J 6 bases, with 9 bases left between them. CDR3 sequence: CASSYWTKSEAFF. In DNA form, the CDR3 reads TGTGCCAGCAGTTACTGGACTAAATCTGAAGCTTTCTTT.

This clonotype was detected ten times or more. V and J are TRBV4-1 and TRBJ2-5; TRBD2 matches at 10 bases. Looked up from germline, CDR1 is MGHRA and CDR2 is YSYEKL. The CDR3 contains 18 residues. After removal of 0 bases from V and 1 base from J, the junction contained 8 bases not matched to a gene. The CDR3 region has the DNA TGCGCCAGCAGCCAAGATAGGCTAGCGGGGGCCCTCCAAGAGACCCAGTACTTC. It specifies CASSQDRLAGALQETQYF.

As to this clonotype: At one end, the junction sequence differs from germline, possibly due to a read error. The V and J genes are TRBV6-5 and TRBJ2-5; possibly TRBD1 or TRBD2 for D (5 bases each). The CDR3 is 15 amino acids. CDR1 MNHEY and CDR2 SVGAGI come from the germline V gene. CDR3 coding DNA: TGTGCCAGCAGTTACACGGGGCATCGCAGCGAGACGCAGTACTTC. Translated, it gives CASSYTGHRSETQYF.

In its sample, this clonotype was seen many times. A much more abundant neighbour one base away suggests this may be a read error. The V call is TRBV6-1, the J call TRBJ1-3; no firm D call. CDR3 length: 12 residues. V was pared by 4 bases and J by 0 bases, with 1 base between. Germline loops: CDR1 MNHNS, CDR2 SASEGT. The CDR3 nucleotides are TGTGCCAGCAGTGCCTCTGGAAACACCATATATTTT. It specifies CASSASGNTIYF.

This clonotype was seen repeatedly, ten times or more. The chain couples TRBV29-1 to TRBJ1-2; 7 nucleotides align to TRBD1. The length of the CDR3 is 13 residues. V gave up 7 bases and J gave up 6 bases; unmatched junction bases: 11. Germline V gene lookup returns CDR1 SQVTM and CDR2 ANQGSEA. The DNA of the CDR3 is TGCAGCGCTCCCCGGGCAGGGGGTAATGGCTACACCTTC. Translation gives CSAPRAGGNGYTF.

At least ten counts were recorded for this clonotype. The rearrangement links TRBV20-1 to TRBJ2-5, with a possible D match to TRBD2 (5 bases). Trimming took 0 bases from V and 5 from J, leaving 13 bases between them. Germline CDR1 DFQATT, CDR2 SNEGSKA (reference sequence). The CDR3 is made up of 14 amino acids. The CDR3 nucleotides are TGCAGTGCTAGAGAGGGAAGGCGGGCGGAGACCCAGTACTTC. This gives the protein CSAREGRRAETQYF.

At least ten counts were recorded for this clonotype. This chain uses TRBV6-1 with TRBJ1-5; 7 positions agree with TRBD1. V gave up 2 bases and J gave up 3 bases; unmatched junction bases: 7. Germline CDR1 is MNHNS and CDR2 is SASEGT. The CDR3 is made up of 16 amino acids. CDR3 sequence: CASSEHGTENNQPQHF. The CDR3, as DNA: TGTGCCAGCAGTGAACATGGGACAGAAAACAATCAGCCCCAGCATTTT.

This clonotype was counted ten times or more. Being one base from a much bigger clone, this may be a read error. This CDR3 is missing its conserved last phenylalanine or tryptophan, likely due to a read error. CDR3 in DNA: TGTGCCACCAGCAGAGTCGTCAGTAACACTGAAGCTTTCCTT. Protein: CATSRVVSNTEAFL. The V gene is TRBV15, the J gene TRBJ1-1; no definite D call. Germline assignment: CDR1 LNHNV and CDR2 YYDKDF (reference sequence). Trimming shortened V by 1 base and J by 2 bases, and 8 bases separated the two germline ends. The CDR3 length is 14 residues.

The chain has TRBV5-1 and TRBJ1-1; D call uncertain. Per the germline V gene, CDR1 is SGHRS and CDR2 is YFSETQ. V was shortened by 2 bases and J by 3 bases, with 14 bases between the two germline ends. The CDR3 consists of 15 residues. The CDR3 is CASSLRGPGYTEAFF. The CDR3 DNA follows: TGCGCCAGCAGCTTACGCGGACCGGGGTACACTGAAGCTTTCTTT.

The genes are TRBV24-1 and TRBJ2-7; D uncertain. Trimming removed 3 bases from V and 4 bases from J, with 9 bases in between. The CDR3 loop spans 13 amino acids. Germline lookup yields CDR1 KGHDR and CDR2 SFDVKD. The CDR3 nucleotides read TGTGCCACCAGTGATGGGGTCGGATACGAGCAGTACTTC. This translates into CATSDGVGYEQYF.

Here the CDR3 reads CAAQAGGRGEQYF. The CDR3 DNA follows: TGTGCCGCCCAAGCCGGGGGCAGGGGTGAGCAGTACTTC. V and J are TRBV6-1 and TRBJ2-7; D possibly uses TRBD1 or TRBD2 (6 bases each). V lost 11 bases and J 7 bases, leaving 21 bases between the germline ends. The germline V gene encodes CDR1 MNHNS and CDR2 SASEGT. The CDR3 has 13 residues.

The J gene is TRBJ2-1, the V gene TRBV6-1, with 8 bases fitting TRBD1. The length of the CDR3 is 13 residues. V lost 8 bases, J lost 6 bases, and 6 bases stayed unmatched. The V gene's germline CDR1 is MNHNS and CDR2 SASEGT. As DNA, the CDR3 is TGTGCCAGCTGGGACAGGAGACTCAATGAGCAGTTCTTC. It translates to CASWDRRLNEQFF.

This clonotype showed up just a few times. The chain links TRBV19 to TRBJ1-5; D is unclear. The CDR3 contains 15 residues. CDR1 and CDR2 from the germline V gene are LNHDA and SQIVND (reference sequence). Trimming left V 3 bases short and J 2 bases short, with 11 bases between. CDR3 region: CASSMSGFGNQPQHF. The CDR3 DNA reads TGTGCCAGTAGTATGAGTGGTTTTGGCAATCAGCCCCAGCATTTT.

This clonotype was detected ten times or more. The chain joins TRBV20-1 to TRBJ2-5; D is perhaps TRBD2 (7 bases). CDR1 and CDR2 (germline): DFQATT, SNEGSKA (reference sequence). The CDR3 has 13 amino acids. V gave up 3 bases and J gave up 5 bases, with 13 bases separating them. The CDR3 loop is CSARRGGEETQYF. The CDR3 coding sequence is TGCAGTGCTAGGAGAGGGGGGGAGGAGACCCAGTACTTC.

CDR3 residues: CASTETVNTGELFF. DNA of the CDR3: TGTGCCAGTACTGAGACAGTGAACACCGGGGAGCTGTTTTTT. The chain couples TRBV19 to TRBJ2-2; D is possibly TRBD1 (5 bases). The germline V and J ends were trimmed by 7 bases and 1 base, with 10 bases remaining between them. This CDR3 spans 14 amino acids. Germline V CDR1 and CDR2: LNHDA, SQIVND (reference sequence).

This rearrangement joins TRBV28 to TRBJ1-6; TRBD1 is a possible D gene (5 bases). CDR3 length: 17 residues. Trimming stripped 7 bases from V and 0 bases from J, with 16 bases between. Germline V gives CDR1 MDHEN, CDR2 SYDVKM. The CDR3 DNA is TGTGCCAGCACCTGGGGGTCCCATAGCTCCTATAATTCACCCCTCCACTTT. Encoded protein: CASTWGSHSSYNSPLHF.

This sequence joins TRBV3-1 and TRBJ1-5; 8 nucleotides line up with TRBD1. Trimming removed 0 bases from V and 5 bases from J; junction bases left unmatched: 9. Per the germline V gene, CDR1 is LGHDT and CDR2 is YNNKEL (reference sequence). The CDR3 extends over 17 amino acids. The CDR3 loop is CASSQDRGQGRHQPQHF. DNA of the CDR3: TGTGCCAGCAGCCAAGACAGAGGACAGGGAAGACATCAGCCCCAGCATTTT. The whole variable domain, remainder taken from reference TRBV3-1 and TRBJ1-5, is DTAVSQTPKYLVTQMGNDKSIKCEQNLGHDTMYWYKQDSKKFLKIMFSYNNKELIINETVPNRFSPKSPDKAHLNLHINSLELGDSAVYFCASSQDRGQGRHQPQHFGDGTRLSIL.

This clonotype has a count of ten or more. The CDR3 loop reads CASSSRGGTEAFF. Written as DNA, the CDR3 is TGTGCCAGCAGCTCCCGGGGGGGGACTGAAGCTTTCTTT. This chain joins TRBV9 and TRBJ1-1, with D maybe TRBD1 (5 bases). This CDR3 is built from 13 residues. V shed 4 bases and J shed 5 bases, with 12 bases lying between them. The germline V gene encodes CDR1 SGDLS and CDR2 YYNGEE.